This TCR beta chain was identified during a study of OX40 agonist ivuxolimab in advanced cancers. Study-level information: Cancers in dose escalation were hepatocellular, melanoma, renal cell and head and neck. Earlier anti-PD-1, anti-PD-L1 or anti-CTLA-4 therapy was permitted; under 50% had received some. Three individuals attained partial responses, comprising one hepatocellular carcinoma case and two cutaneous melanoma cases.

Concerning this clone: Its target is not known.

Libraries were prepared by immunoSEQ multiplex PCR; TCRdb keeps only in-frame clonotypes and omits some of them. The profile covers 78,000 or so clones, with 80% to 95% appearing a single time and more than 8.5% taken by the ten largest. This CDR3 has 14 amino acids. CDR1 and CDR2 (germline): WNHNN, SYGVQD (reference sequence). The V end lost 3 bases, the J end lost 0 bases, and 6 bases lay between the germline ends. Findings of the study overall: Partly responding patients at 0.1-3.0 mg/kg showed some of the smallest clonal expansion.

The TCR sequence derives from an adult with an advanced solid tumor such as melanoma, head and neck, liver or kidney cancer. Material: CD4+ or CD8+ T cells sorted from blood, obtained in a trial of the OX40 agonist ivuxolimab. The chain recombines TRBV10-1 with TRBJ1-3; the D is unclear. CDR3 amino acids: CASSDSGSGNTIYF. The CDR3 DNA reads TGCGCCAGCAGTGATTCCGGCTCTGGAAACACCATATATTTT.